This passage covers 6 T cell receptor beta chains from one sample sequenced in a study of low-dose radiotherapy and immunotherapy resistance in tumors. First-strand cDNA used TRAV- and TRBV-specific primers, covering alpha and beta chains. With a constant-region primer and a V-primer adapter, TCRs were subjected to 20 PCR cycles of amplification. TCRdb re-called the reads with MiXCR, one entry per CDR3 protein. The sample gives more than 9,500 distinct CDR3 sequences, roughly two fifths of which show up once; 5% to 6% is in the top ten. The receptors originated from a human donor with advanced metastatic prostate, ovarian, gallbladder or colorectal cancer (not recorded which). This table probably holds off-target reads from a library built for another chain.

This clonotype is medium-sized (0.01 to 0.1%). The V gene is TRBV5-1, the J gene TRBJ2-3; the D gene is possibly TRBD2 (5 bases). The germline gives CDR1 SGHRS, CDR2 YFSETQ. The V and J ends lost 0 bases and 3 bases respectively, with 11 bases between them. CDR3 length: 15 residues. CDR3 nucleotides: TGCGCCAGCAGCTTGGACGGGGATAAGACAGATACGCAGTATTTT. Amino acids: CASSLDGDKTDTQYF.

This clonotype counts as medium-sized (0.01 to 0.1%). This CDR3 is CATSRISGVGGEQFF. In nucleotides, the CDR3 is TGTGCCACCAGCAGGATTTCGGGGGTGGGGGGTGAGCAGTTCTTC. The chain uses TRBV15 and TRBJ2-1; possible D gene TRBD2, 6 bases. This CDR3 spans 15 amino acids. Looked up from germline, CDR1 is LNHNV and CDR2 is YYDKDF (reference sequence). With 3 bases removed from V and 9 bases from J, the gap between germline ends came to 18 bases. Together with reference TRBV15 and TRBJ2-1, the CDR3 gives the full variable domain: DAMVIQNPRYQVTQFGKPVTLSCSQTLNHNVMYWYQQKSSQAPKLLFHYYDKDFNNEADTPDNFQSRRPNTSFCFLDIRSPGLGDTAMYLCATSRISGVGGEQFFGPGTRLTVL.

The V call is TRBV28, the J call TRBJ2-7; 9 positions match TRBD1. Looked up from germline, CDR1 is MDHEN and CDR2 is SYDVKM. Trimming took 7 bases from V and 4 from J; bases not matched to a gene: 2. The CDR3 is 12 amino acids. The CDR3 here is CASTQGAYEQYF. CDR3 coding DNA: TGTGCCAGCACACAGGGGGCTTACGAGCAGTACTTC.

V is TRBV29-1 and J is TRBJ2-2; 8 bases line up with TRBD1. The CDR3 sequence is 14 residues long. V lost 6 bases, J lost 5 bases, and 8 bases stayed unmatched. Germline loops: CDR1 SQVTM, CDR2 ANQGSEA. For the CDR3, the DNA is TGCAGCGTAGCACAGGGGGTCCTAACCGGGGAGCTGTTTTTT. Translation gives CSVAQGVLTGELFF.

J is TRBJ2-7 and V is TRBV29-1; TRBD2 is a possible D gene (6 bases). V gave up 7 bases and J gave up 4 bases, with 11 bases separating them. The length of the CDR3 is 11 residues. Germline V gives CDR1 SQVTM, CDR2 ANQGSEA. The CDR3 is CSARRGYEQYF. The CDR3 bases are TGCAGCGCTCGGAGGGGTTACGAGCAGTACTTC.

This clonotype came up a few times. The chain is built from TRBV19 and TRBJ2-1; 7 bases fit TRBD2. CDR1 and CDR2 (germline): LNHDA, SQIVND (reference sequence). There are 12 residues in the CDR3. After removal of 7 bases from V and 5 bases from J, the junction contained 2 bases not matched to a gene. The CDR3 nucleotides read TGTGCCAGTATGGGGGGGAACAATGAGCAGTTCTTC. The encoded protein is CASMGGNNEQFF.